Listed below are T cell receptor beta chains from one sample, sequenced in a study of identical twins. TCRdb re-called the 5' RACE reads with MiXCR, one entry per CDR3 protein. The sample lists approximately 620,000 distinct CDR3 sequences; approximately 9% were seen once. This sample was shared with a second study, whose subject was yellow fever vaccine responses in identical twins.

The sequenced sample consisted of PBMCs. All receptors derive from a woman aged 18 to 35 in good health. The CDR3 runs from the conserved cysteine through the conserved F or W. The D gene is left open where the match is weak. Only part of the rows carry a size: once, few, many, or a class if the clone is expanded.

D gene: -
V gene: TRBV4-2
J gene: TRBJ2-7
clone size: few
CDR3 protein: CASSPSPKTSNQPAYEQYF
CDR3 DNA: TGTGCCAGCAGCCCCTCCCCGAAGACTTCTAACCAACCCGCCTACGAGCAGTACTTC

D gene: -
V gene: TRBV29-1
J gene: TRBJ2-5
clone size: -
CDR3 protein: CSVEGPQDDPYLETQYF
CDR3 DNA: TGCAGCGTTGAGGGCCCGCAGGACGACCCCTATTTGGAGACCCAGTACTTC

D gene: TRBD2
V gene: TRBV6-1
J gene: TRBJ2-1
clone size: few
CDR3 protein: CASSPLAGESNEQFF
CDR3 DNA: TGTGCCAGCAGCCCCCTAGCGGGGGAGAGCAATGAGCAGTTCTTC

D gene: -
V gene: TRBV28
J gene: TRBJ2-5
clone size: few
CDR3 protein: CASSSGVEETQYF
CDR3 DNA: TGTGCCAGCAGCTCAGGGGTAGAAGAGACCCAGTACTTC

D gene: -
V gene: TRBV6-5
J gene: TRBJ1-2
clone size: many
CDR3 protein: CASSYSGHASYGYTF
CDR3 DNA: TGTGCCAGCAGTTACTCAGGCCACGCGTCCTATGGCTACACCTTC

D gene: -
V gene: TRBV20-1
J gene: TRBJ2-1
clone size: many
CDR3 protein: CSARDSRPIGSEQFF
CDR3 DNA: TGCAGTGCTAGAGATTCCCGACCCATCGGGTCTGAGCAGTTCTTC

D gene: TRBD2
V gene: TRBV29-1
J gene: TRBJ2-5
clone size: -
CDR3 protein: CSVEELAGETQYF
CDR3 DNA: TGCAGCGTCGAGGAACTAGCGGGAGAGACCCAGTACTTC

D gene: -
V gene: TRBV28
J gene: TRBJ1-1
clone size: few
CDR3 protein: CASGRSGLYTEAFF
CDR3 DNA: TGTGCCAGCGGGAGGTCAGGGTTGTACACTGAAGCTTTCTTT

D gene: TRBD2
V gene: TRBV4-3
J gene: TRBJ2-2
clone size: -
CDR3 protein: CASSQEARAGVYTGELFF
CDR3 DNA: TGCGCCAGCAGCCAAGAGGCGCGAGCGGGAGTGTACACCGGGGAGCTGTTTTTT

D gene: -
V gene: TRBV5-1
J gene: TRBJ1-5
clone size: -
CDR3 protein: CASSWTVNQPQHF
CDR3 DNA: TGCGCCAGCAGCTGGACAGTTAATCAGCCCCAGCATTTT

D gene: -
V gene: TRBV3-1
J gene: TRBJ2-7
clone size: -
CDR3 protein: CASSQDGFATYEQYF
CDR3 DNA: TGTGCCAGCAGCCAAGATGGGTTCGCGACCTACGAGCAGTACTTC

D gene: -
V gene: TRBV30
J gene: TRBJ1-5
clone size: -
CDR3 protein: CAWSVQGGNQPQHF
CDR3 DNA: TGTGCCTGGAGTGTACAGGGAGGCAATCAGCCCCAGCATTTT

D gene: -
V gene: TRBV9
J gene: TRBJ2-1
clone size: few
CDR3 protein: CASSVDQGGFHEQFF
CDR3 DNA: TGTGCCAGCAGCGTAGATCAGGGGGGGTTCCATGAGCAGTTCTTC

D gene: -
V gene: TRBV20-1
J gene: TRBJ1-6
clone size: many
CDR3 protein: CSARDPGSGSPLHF
CDR3 DNA: TGCAGTGCTAGAGATCCAGGGTCCGGGTCACCCCTCCACTTT

D gene: -
V gene: TRBV6-2/TRBV6-3
J gene: TRBJ2-1
clone size: few
CDR3 protein: CASSYFEVLPQGLDEQFF
CDR3 DNA: TGTGCCAGCAGTTACTTCGAAGTATTACCGCAGGGGTTGGATGAGCAGTTCTTC

D gene: TRBD1
V gene: TRBV9
J gene: TRBJ2-5
clone size: -
CDR3 protein: CASSVEGQGAGETQYF
CDR3 DNA: TGTGCCAGCAGCGTAGAGGGACAGGGGGCTGGTGAGACCCAGTACTTC

D gene: TRBD1
V gene: TRBV28
J gene: TRBJ2-7
clone size: -
CDR3 protein: CASSYLRDRGSYEQYF
CDR3 DNA: TGTGCCAGCAGTTACCTCCGGGACAGGGGTTCGTACGAGCAGTACTTC

D gene: -
V gene: TRBV15
J gene: TRBJ2-5
clone size: -
CDR3 protein: CATSRDLTDQETQYF
CDR3 DNA: TGTGCCACCAGCAGAGATTTAACAGACCAAGAGACCCAGTACTTC

D gene: -
V gene: TRBV10-3
J gene: TRBJ2-2
clone size: many
CDR3 protein: CAISEGRSNTGELFF
CDR3 DNA: TGTGCCATCAGTGAGGGACGGTCGAACACCGGGGAGCTGTTTTTT

D gene: -
V gene: TRBV4-3
J gene: TRBJ1-2
clone size: many
CDR3 protein: CASSQAGTSNYGYTF
CDR3 DNA: TGCGCCAGCAGCCAAGCAGGGACCTCTAACTATGGCTACACCTTC

D gene: TRBD1
V gene: TRBV3-1
J gene: TRBJ1-6
clone size: -
CDR3 protein: CASSDRDNSPLHF
CDR3 DNA: TGTGCCAGCAGCGACAGGGATAATTCACCCCTCCACTTT

D gene: -
V gene: TRBV2
J gene: TRBJ2-7
clone size: few
CDR3 protein: CASEYGSYEQYF
CDR3 DNA: TGTGCCAGCGAGTATGGGAGCTACGAGCAGTACTTC

D gene: -
V gene: TRBV3-1
J gene: TRBJ2-5
clone size: -
CDR3 protein: CASSQAQLGGETQYF
CDR3 DNA: TGTGCCAGCAGCCAAGCTCAACTCGGAGGGGAGACCCAGTACTTC

D gene: TRBD1
V gene: TRBV3-1
J gene: TRBJ2-1
clone size: -
CDR3 protein: CASSQSNRGPSYNEQFF
CDR3 DNA: TGTGCCAGCAGCCAGTCGAACAGGGGGCCCTCCTACAATGAGCAGTTCTTC

D gene: TRBD1
V gene: TRBV10-3
J gene: TRBJ2-4
clone size: few
CDR3 protein: CAISAHDRGGNIQYF
CDR3 DNA: TGTGCCATCAGTGCCCACGACAGGGGAGGAAACATTCAGTACTTC

D gene: TRBD1
V gene: TRBV6-2/TRBV6-3
J gene: TRBJ2-1
clone size: few
CDR3 protein: CASSYSSTGGKVYNEQFF
CDR3 DNA: TGTGCCAGCAGTTACTCGTCGACAGGGGGAAAAGTTTACAATGAGCAGTTCTTC

D gene: -
V gene: TRBV6-5
J gene: TRBJ2-7
clone size: -
CDR3 protein: CASSSSGLGPREQYF
CDR3 DNA: TGTGCCAGCAGTTCCTCCGGGTTGGGCCCTCGTGAGCAGTACTTC

D gene: -
V gene: TRBV7-6
J gene: TRBJ2-7
clone size: many
CDR3 protein: CASSLAVERSYEQYF
CDR3 DNA: TGTGCCAGCAGCTTAGCGGTAGAACGTTCCTACGAGCAGTACTTC

D gene: TRBD2
V gene: TRBV29-1
J gene: TRBJ2-7
clone size: many
CDR3 protein: CSAGTSGKVSSYEQYF
CDR3 DNA: TGCAGCGCCGGGACTAGCGGGAAGGTGTCCTCCTACGAGCAGTACTTC

D gene: -
V gene: TRBV3-1
J gene: TRBJ2-5
clone size: -
CDR3 protein: CASSQDDKTQYF
CDR3 DNA: TGTGCCAGCAGCCAAGATGACAAGACCCAGTACTTC

D gene: -
V gene: TRBV20-1
J gene: TRBJ1-5
clone size: few
CDR3 protein: CSARETPPDEPQHF
CDR3 DNA: TGCAGTGCTAGAGAGACGCCTCCTGATGAGCCCCAGCATTTT

D gene: -
V gene: TRBV29-1
J gene: TRBJ2-2
clone size: few
CDR3 protein: CSVAPGLANTGELFF
CDR3 DNA: TGCAGCGTTGCCCCGGGACTGGCGAACACCGGGGAGCTGTTTTTT

D gene: -
V gene: TRBV29-1
J gene: TRBJ2-2
clone size: few
CDR3 protein: CSVEAAATNTGELFF
CDR3 DNA: TGCAGCGTTGAAGCGGCAGCAACGAACACCGGGGAGCTGTTTTTT

D gene: -
V gene: TRBV7-9
J gene: TRBJ2-7
clone size: -
CDR3 protein: CASSLASGRSEQYF
CDR3 DNA: TGTGCCAGCAGCTTAGCGTCGGGGCGGAGCGAGCAGTACTTC

D gene: TRBD2
V gene: TRBV6-5
J gene: TRBJ2-1
clone size: few
CDR3 protein: CASSYALGLAAYNEQFF
CDR3 DNA: TGTGCCAGCAGTTACGCCCTGGGACTAGCGGCCTACAATGAGCAGTTCTTC

D gene: -
V gene: TRBV6-5
J gene: TRBJ2-3
clone size: -
CDR3 protein: CASSYSKRGGTDTQYF
CDR3 DNA: TGTGCCAGCAGTTACTCGAAGAGGGGAGGCACAGATACGCAGTATTTT

D gene: -
V gene: TRBV28
J gene: TRBJ2-2
clone size: many
CDR3 protein: CASSTSPRIDLYGELFF
CDR3 DNA: TGTGCCAGCAGTACCTCCCCTCGGATAGACCTCTATGGGGAGCTGTTTTTT

D gene: TRBD2
V gene: TRBV4-1
J gene: TRBJ2-3
clone size: -
CDR3 protein: CASSHGTKLATDTQYF
CDR3 DNA: TGCGCCAGCAGCCACGGGACTAAATTAGCCACAGATACGCAGTATTTT

D gene: TRBD1
V gene: TRBV12-3/TRBV12-4
J gene: TRBJ2-3
clone size: many
CDR3 protein: CASSFDREF
CDR3 DNA: TGTGCCAGCAGTTTCGACAGGGAGTTT

D gene: -
V gene: TRBV15
J gene: TRBJ2-1
clone size: many
CDR3 protein: CATSREVRGLNEQFF
CDR3 DNA: TGTGCCACCAGCAGAGAGGTCAGGGGTCTCAATGAGCAGTTCTTC

D gene: TRBD1
V gene: TRBV3-1
J gene: TRBJ2-2
clone size: -
CDR3 protein: CASSHPDRTTGELFF
CDR3 DNA: TGTGCCAGCAGCCATCCGGACAGGACCACCGGGGAGCTGTTTTTT

D gene: TRBD2
V gene: TRBV4-3
J gene: TRBJ2-3
clone size: -
CDR3 protein: CASSQVSAGGPGDTQYF
CDR3 DNA: TGCGCCAGCAGCCAAGTGTCAGCGGGAGGGCCTGGAGATACGCAGTATTTT